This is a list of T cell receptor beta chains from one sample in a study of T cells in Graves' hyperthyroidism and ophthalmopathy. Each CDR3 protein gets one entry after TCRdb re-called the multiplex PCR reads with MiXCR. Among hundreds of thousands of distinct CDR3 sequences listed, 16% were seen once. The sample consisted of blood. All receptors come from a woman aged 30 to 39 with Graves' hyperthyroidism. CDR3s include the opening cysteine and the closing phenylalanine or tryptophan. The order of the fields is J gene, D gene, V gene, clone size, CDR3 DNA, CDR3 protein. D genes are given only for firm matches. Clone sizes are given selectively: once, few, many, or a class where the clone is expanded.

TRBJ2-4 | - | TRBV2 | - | TGTGCCAGCAGTGACCCTATAGGGGAAAACATTCAGTACTTC | CASSDPIGENIQYF
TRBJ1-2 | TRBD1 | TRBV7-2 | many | TGTGCCAGCAGCTCGATCCGGACAGGAAACTATGGCTACACCTTC | CASSSIRTGNYGYTF
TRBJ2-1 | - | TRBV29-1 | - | TGCAGCGTTAACTCACCAGCGGCCTACAATGAGCAGTTCTTC | CSVNSPAAYNEQFF
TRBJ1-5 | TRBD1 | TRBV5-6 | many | TGTGCCAGCAGCAAGCTACGGACAGGACACCAGCATTTT | CASSKLRTGHQHF
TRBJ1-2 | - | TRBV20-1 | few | TGCAGTGCTAGAGGAACGGGACCGTCGAACTTAGAAGCTAACTATGGCTACACCTTC | CSARGTGPSNLEANYGYTF
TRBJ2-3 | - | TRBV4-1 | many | TGCGCCAGCAGCCAAGCCCAGGGAGTGGGCACAGATACGCAGTATTTT | CASSQAQGVGTDTQYF
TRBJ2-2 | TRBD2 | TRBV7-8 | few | TGTGCCAGCAGCTTGAGGACTAGCGGGAGCGGGGAGCTGTTTTTT | CASSLRTSGSGELFF
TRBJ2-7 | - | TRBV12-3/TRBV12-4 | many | TGTGCCAGCAGTTTATCCCCCGGCCGTAACCCCTACGAGCAGTACTTC | CASSLSPGRNPYEQYF
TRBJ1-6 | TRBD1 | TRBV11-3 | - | TGTGCCAGCAGCTCAACCTTCGGGACAGGAACTAATTCACCCCTCCACTTT | CASSSTFGTGTNSPLHF
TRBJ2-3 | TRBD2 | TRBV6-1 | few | TGTGCCAGCCAGACTCTAGCGGGAGAGAGCACAGATACGCAGTATTTT | CASQTLAGESTDTQYF
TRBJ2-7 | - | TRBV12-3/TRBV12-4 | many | TGTGCCAGCAGCCGTGTGGGAGATCCAAGGTACGAGCAGTACTTC | CASSRVGDPRYEQYF
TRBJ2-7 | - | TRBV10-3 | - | TGTGCCATCGGCGGGGCCTACGAGCAGTACTTC | CAIGGAYEQYF
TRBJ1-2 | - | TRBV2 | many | TGTGCCAGCACGTCTGAACGGCCCTATGGCTACACCTTC | CASTSERPYGYTF
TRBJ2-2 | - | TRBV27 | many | TGTGCCAGCAATTCTTTCAGGGGAAACACCGGGGAGCTGTTTTTT | CASNSFRGNTGELFF
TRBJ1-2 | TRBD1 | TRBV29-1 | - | TGCAGCGTCGGACAGGCCGCAGATGACTATGGCTACACCTTC | CSVGQAADDYGYTF
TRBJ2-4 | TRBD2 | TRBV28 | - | TGTGCCAGCAGGTGGGCGGGACTAGCGGGAGGGCCAAAAAACATTCAGTACTTC | CASRWAGLAGGPKNIQYF
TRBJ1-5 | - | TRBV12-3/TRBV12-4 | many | TGTGCCAGCAGTTTAACGGGGTCTGGCAATCAGCCCCAGCATTTT | CASSLTGSGNQPQHF
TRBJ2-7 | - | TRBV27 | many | TGTGCCAGCAGTCCGGACCGTACCTACGAGCAGTACTTC | CASSPDRTYEQYF
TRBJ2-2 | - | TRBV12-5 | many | TGTGCTAGTGGTTTGGCTAAGGAAGGGGAGCTGTTTTTT | CASGLAKEGELFF
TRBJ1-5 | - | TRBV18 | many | TGTGCCAGCTCACCAACCGAGGCAGGGGGCAATCAGCCCCAGCATTTT | CASSPTEAGGNQPQHF
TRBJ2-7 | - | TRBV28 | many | TGTGCCAGCAGCGCCGGACTGACGACCTACGAGCAGTACTTC | CASSAGLTTYEQYF
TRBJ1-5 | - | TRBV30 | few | TGTGCCTGGAGTGTAAGTGTCGGTCAGCCCCAGCATTTT | CAWSVSVGQPQHF
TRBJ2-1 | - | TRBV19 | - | TGTGCCAGCGCGACCGTCCAAAGCTCCTACAATGAGCAGTTCTTC | CASATVQSSYNEQFF
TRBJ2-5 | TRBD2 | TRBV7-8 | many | TGTGCCAGCAGCTTAATGGGGGGGGCTAGCGGGAAAGAGACCCAGTACTTC | CASSLMGGASGKETQYF
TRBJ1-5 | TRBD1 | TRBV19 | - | TGTGCCAGTAGTAACAGACAGGGTTTTTCTCAGCCCCAGCATTTT | CASSNRQGFSQPQHF
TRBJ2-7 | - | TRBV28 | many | TGTGCCAGCAGCCAAGGGGTCTCCCGGGGCTACGAGCAGTACTTC | CASSQGVSRGYEQYF
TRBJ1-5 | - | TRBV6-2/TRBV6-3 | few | TGTGCCAGCGCGTATGGGGGCCTCCCACAGCCCCAGCATTTT | CASAYGGLPQPQHF
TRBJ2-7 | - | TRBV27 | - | TGTGCCAGCCTAGGGGCCAATGGAGGCTACGAGCAGTACTTC | CASLGANGGYEQYF
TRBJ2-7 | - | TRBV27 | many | TGTGCCAGCAGTTCACAGGGCTCCGAGCAGTACTTC | CASSSQGSEQYF
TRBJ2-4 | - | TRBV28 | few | TGTGCCAGCAGTTTAAAACGGCACATTCAGTACTTC | CASSLKRHIQYF
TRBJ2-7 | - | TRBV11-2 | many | TGTGCCAGCAGCTTAGTTATGGGAAAGGACGAGCAGTACTTC | CASSLVMGKDEQYF
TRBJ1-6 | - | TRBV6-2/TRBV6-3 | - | TGTGCCAGCATACCAGACCGCCAGGGTAATTCACCCCTCCACTTT | CASIPDRQGNSPLHF
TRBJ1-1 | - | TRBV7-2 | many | TGTGCCAGCGGACCAGCGTTGAACACTGAAGCTTTCTTT | CASGPALNTEAFF
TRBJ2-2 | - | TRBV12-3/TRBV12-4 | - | TGTGCCAACAGTTACGGGACCCTGACCGGGGAGCTGTTTTTT | CANSYGTLTGELFF
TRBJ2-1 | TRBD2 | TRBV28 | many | TGTGCCAGCAGTTTTAAGCGGGAAGTCAATGAGCAGTTCTTC | CASSFKREVNEQFF
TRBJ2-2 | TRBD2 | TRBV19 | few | TGTGCCAGTAGTTCGACTAGCGGGACCGGGGAGCTGTTTTTT | CASSSTSGTGELFF
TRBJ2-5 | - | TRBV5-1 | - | TGCGCCAGCAGCTTGGGGACAGCTCAAGAGACCCAGTACTTC | CASSLGTAQETQYF
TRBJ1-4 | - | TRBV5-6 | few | TGTGCCAGCAGCCCGCAGGGACCTAATGAAAAACTGTTTTTT | CASSPQGPNEKLFF
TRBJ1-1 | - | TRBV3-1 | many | TGTGCCAGCAGCCAATTTAAGGAGAACACTGAAGCTTTCTTT | CASSQFKENTEAFF
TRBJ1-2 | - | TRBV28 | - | TGTGCCAGCAGCGCAAGGCAGGAAGCTAACTATGGCTACACCTTC | CASSARQEANYGYTF
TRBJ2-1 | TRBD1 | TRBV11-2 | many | TGTGCCAGCAGCTTAGGGGGGTTAAGGGACAGTCACAATGAGCAGTTCTTC | CASSLGGLRDSHNEQFF